One T cell receptor (beta chain) is described in this entry. The data originate from a study of blood T cell repertoires in COVID-19. Study in general: Collection of acute and convalescent COVID-19 samples took place in the United States, Italy and Spain.

Germline V gene sequence: CDR1 MGHRA, CDR2 YSYEKL. With V trimmed by 0 bases and J by 1 base, 4 bases remained unmatched. The CDR3 is 17 amino acids. Only in-frame clones appear in the TCRdb table, and some are missing; sequencing was by immunoSEQ multiplex PCR. The profile shows about 430,000 clones, approximately 91% of them singletons. Input material: PBMCs or T cells enriched from blood (not recorded which). This clonotype was sampled from a woman younger than 35 who had been exposed to COVID-19. V is TRBV4-1 and J is TRBJ1-1, with 11 positions matching TRBD1. CDR3 nucleotides: TGCGCCAGCAGCCAAGATGGACAGGGGGCAAGGAACACTGAAGCTTTCTTT. Encoded protein: CASSQDGQGARNTEAFF.